This T cell receptor (beta chain) was profiled in a study of regulatory T cells in long-lasting Graves disease. Overall study: Prior antithyroid drug treatment in newly diagnosed Graves' patients lasted under 3 months.

For TCR beta, libraries came from iRepertoire HTBI primers and Arm-PCR of CDR3 regions. A single record per CDR3 protein comes from TCRdb applying MiXCR to the multiplex PCR reads. The sample yields some 320,000 distinct CDR3 sequences, over 15% seen once. Described time point: newly diagnosed GD, antithyroid drugs for less than 3 months. After RNA was extracted from PBMCs, the TCR library was made from it. The table lists this clonotype with a few counts. The sequence derives from a female donor with Graves disease. This specimen was peripheral blood mononuclear cells (PBMCs), taken at new diagnosis, from a patient treated with antithyroid drugs.

The CDR3 bases are TGCGCCACCCGACAGGGCCCTAGTTCACCCCTCCACTTT. Translated, it gives CATRQGPSSPLHF. The chain joins TRBV10-2 to TRBJ1-6; 7 nucleotides agree with TRBD1. The V gene's germline CDR1 is WSHSY and CDR2 SAAADI. The trim removed 10 bases at V and 9 bases at J, leaving 9 bases unmatched. There are 13 residues in the CDR3.